This TCR beta chain is drawn from a study of T cell responses to AZD1222 COVID-19 vaccine. Some clones are missing from TCRdb's copy, which holds only in-frame ones; the method was immunoSEQ multiplex PCR. In the table there are about 100,000 clones, around 90% of which are singletons. Whole-study results and caveats: The reported proportion of spike-specific TCRs targeting unmutated variant regions was nearly half.

V gave up 2 bases and J gave up 1 base; unmatched junction bases: 12. Germline assignment: CDR1 MDHEN and CDR2 SYDVKM. CDR3 length equals 19 residues. Investigators merged groups given second doses at roughly 4 or roughly 12 weeks. Worth noting for this clone: Antigen unknown.

J is TRBJ2-7 and V is TRBV28; 12 nucleotides match TRBD2. The sequenced sample was peripheral blood, obtained 28 days after the second AZD1222 dose. The receptor was derived from an adult who received the AZD1222 COVID-19 vaccine. For the CDR3, the DNA is TGTGCCAGCAGTTTACCCGCAGGTCTAGCGGGGGGGGAGTCCTACGAGCAGTACTTC. Protein: CASSLPAGLAGGESYEQYF.